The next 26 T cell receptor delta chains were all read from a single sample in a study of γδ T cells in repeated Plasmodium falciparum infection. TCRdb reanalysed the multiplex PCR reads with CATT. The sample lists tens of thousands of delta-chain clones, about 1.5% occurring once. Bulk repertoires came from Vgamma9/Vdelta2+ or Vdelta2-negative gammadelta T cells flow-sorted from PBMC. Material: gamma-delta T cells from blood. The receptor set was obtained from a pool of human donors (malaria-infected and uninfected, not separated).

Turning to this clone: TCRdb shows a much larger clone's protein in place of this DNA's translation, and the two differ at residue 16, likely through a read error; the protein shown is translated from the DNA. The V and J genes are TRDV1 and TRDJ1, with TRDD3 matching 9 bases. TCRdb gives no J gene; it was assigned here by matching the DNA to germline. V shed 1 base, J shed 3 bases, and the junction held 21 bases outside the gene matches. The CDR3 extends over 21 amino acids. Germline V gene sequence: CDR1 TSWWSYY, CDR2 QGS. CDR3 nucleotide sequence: TGTGCTCTTGGGGAACGGGGCTTCCGAGGTACTGGGGGAGCGTACGCCGATAAACTCATCTTT. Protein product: CALGERGFRGTGGAYADKLIF.

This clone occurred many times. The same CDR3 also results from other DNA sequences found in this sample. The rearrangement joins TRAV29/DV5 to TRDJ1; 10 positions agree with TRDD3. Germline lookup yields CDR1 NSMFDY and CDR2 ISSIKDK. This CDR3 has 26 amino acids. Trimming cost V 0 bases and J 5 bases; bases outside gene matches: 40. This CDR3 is CAASVVLSPSLTGGSGACEGLDKLIF. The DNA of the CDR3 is TGTGCAGCAAGCGTGGTTCTTAGTCCTTCCCTTACTGGGGGATCGGGAGCTTGCGAAGGCCTTGATAAACTCATCTTT.

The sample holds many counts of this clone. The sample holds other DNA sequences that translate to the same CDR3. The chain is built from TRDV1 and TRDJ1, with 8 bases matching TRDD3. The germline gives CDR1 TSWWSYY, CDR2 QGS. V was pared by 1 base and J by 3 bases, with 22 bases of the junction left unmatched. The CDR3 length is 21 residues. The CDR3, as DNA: TGTGCTCTTGGGGAACGCAAAACCATCTGGGGGACTCTGAGAGGGTCCGATAAACTCATCTTT. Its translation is CALGERKTIWGTLRGSDKLIF.

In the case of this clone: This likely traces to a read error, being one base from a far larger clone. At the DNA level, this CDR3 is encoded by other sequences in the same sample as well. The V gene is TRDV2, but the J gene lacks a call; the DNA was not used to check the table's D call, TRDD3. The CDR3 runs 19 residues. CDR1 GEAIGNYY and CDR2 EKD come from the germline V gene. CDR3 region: CACDTGYWGIPQYTDKLIF. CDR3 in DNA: TGTGCCTGTGACACGGGGTACTGGGGGATACCCCAGTACACCGATAAACTCATCTTC.

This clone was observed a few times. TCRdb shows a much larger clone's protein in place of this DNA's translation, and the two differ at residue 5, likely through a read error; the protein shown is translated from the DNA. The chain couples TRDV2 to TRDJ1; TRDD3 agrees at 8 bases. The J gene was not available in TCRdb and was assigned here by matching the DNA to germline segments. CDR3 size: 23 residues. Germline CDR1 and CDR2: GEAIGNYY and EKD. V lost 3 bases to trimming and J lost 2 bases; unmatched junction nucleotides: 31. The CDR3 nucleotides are TGTGCCTGTGACTTTGAGGGGGATAAAAGAGAGGTTTTGGGATCTAGTCGTACCGATAAACTCATCTTT. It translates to CACDFEGDKREVLGSSRTDKLIF.

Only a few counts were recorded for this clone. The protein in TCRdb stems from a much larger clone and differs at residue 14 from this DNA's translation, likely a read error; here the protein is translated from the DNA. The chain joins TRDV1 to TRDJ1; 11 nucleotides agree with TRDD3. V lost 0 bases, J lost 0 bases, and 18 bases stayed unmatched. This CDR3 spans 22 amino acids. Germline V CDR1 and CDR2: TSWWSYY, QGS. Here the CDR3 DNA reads TGTGCTCTTGGGGAACTCCGGCTGTACTGGGGGATAGGAGCCCTGTACACCGATAAACTCATCTTT. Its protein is CALGELRLYWGIGALYTDKLIF.

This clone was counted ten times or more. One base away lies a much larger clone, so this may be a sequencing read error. The CDR3 loop reads CALGKPIPPRVPPDKLIF. In nucleotides, the CDR3 is TGTGCTCTTGGGAAGCCCATTCCTCCGCGGGTGCCTCCCGATAAACTCATCTTT. J is TRDJ1 and V is TRDV1, with a possible D match to TRDD2 (5 bases). This CDR3 is built from 18 residues. With 5 bases removed from V and 3 bases from J, the gap between germline ends came to 25 bases. From germline, CDR1 is TSWWSYY and CDR2 QGS.

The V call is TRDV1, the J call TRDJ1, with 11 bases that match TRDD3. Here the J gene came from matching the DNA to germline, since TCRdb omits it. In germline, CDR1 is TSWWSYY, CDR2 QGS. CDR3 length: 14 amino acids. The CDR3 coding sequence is TGTTCGGCCCCCTGGGGGATACACGCCGTTAAACTCATCTTT. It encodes CSAPWGIHAVKLIF.

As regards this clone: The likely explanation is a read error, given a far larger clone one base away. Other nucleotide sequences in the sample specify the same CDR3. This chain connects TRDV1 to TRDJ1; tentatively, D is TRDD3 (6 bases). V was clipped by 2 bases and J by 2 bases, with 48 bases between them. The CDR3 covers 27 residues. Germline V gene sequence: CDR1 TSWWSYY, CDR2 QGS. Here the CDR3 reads CALGEVWTPGRGSILGAPRVATDKLIF. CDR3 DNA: TGTGCTCTTGGGGAAGTTTGGACCCCCGGGAGAGGCTCAATACTGGGAGCGCCGCGGGTCGCTACCGATAAACTCATCTTT.

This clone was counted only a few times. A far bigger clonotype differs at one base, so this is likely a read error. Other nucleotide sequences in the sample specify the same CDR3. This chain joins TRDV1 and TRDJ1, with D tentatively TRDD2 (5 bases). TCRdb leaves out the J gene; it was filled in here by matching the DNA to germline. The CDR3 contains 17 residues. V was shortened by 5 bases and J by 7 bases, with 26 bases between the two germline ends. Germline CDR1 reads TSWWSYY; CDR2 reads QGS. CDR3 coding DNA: TGTGCTCTTGGGACTCCTAGTGTGTCGGGAGAGGTCGGTAAACTCATCTTT. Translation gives CALGTPSVSGEVGKLIF.

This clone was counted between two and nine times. CDR3 coding DNA: TGTGCTCTTGGGGAACAATGGATCCCATCCTACCTCCTGAACAGGCTGGGGGACCTGAGCTCCTGGGACACCCGACAGATGTTTTTC. It translates to CALGEQWIPSYLLNRLGDLSSWDTRQMFF. V usage is TRDV1 and J usage is TRDJ3, with 8 positions matching TRDD3. TCRdb gives no J gene; it was assigned here by matching the DNA to germline. The CDR3 sequence is 29 residues long. Germline assignment: CDR1 TSWWSYY and CDR2 QGS. V shed 1 base and J 0 bases; nucleotides not matched to a gene: 35.

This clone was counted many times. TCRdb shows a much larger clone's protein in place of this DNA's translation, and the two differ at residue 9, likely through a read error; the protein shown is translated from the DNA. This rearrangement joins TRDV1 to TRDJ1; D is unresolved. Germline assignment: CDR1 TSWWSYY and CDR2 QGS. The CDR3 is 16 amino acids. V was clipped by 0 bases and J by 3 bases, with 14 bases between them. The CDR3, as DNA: TGTGCTCTTGGGGAACTCCCCGGGAGATCCCCCGATAAACTCATCTTT. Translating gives CALGELPGRSPDKLIF.

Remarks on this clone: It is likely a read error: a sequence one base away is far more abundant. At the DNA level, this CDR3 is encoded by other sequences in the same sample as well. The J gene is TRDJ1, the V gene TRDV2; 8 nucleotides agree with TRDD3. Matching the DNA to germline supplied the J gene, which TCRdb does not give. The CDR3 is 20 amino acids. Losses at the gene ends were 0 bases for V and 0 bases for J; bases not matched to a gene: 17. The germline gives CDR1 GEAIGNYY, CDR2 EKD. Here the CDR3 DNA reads TGTGCCTGTGACACCGAAGACAGGTTGACTGGGGGTCCGCACACCGATAAACTCATCTTT. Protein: CACDTEDRLTGGPHTDKLIF.

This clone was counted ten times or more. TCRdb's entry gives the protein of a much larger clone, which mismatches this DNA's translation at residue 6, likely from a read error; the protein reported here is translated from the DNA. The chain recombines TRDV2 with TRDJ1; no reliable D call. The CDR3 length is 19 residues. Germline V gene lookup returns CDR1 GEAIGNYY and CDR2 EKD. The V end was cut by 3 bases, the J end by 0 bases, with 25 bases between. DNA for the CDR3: TGTGCCTGTGACCAGGTCGGTACAGGGTGGGACTCGGACACCGATAAACTCATCTTT. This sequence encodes CACDQVGTGWDSDTDKLIF.

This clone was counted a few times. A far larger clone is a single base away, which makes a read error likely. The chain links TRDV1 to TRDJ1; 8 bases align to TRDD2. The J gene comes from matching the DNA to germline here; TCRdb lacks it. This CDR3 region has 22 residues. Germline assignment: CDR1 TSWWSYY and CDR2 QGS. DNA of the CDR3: TGTGCTCTCGGGGAACCTTCTTCCTACAGTGACTGGGTCCGACTGTACACCGATAAACTCATCTTT. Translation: CALGEPSSYSDWVRLYTDKLIF.

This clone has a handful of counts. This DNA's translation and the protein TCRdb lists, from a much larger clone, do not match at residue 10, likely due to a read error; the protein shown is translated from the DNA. The CDR3 DNA reads as TGTGCTCTTGGGGAAGGAACAAGGAGCTCGTCCTCCGATAAACTCATCTTT. This gives the protein CALGEGTRSSSSDKLIF. The V gene is TRDV1, the J gene TRDJ1; no definite D call. The CDR3 consists of 17 residues. V gave up 2 bases and J gave up 3 bases, with 19 bases separating them. Per the germline V gene, CDR1 is TSWWSYY and CDR2 is QGS.

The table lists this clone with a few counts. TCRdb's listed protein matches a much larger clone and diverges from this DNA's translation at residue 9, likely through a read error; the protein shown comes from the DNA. In DNA form, the CDR3 reads TGTGCTTATAGGAGCGCGTCTCCTATGGACTACGGCCCCTGGGGGCCACTGACCGATAAACTCATCTTT. The encoded protein is CAYRSASPMDYGPWGPLTDKLIF. The chain is built from TRAV38-2/DV8 and TRDJ1; 7 nucleotides agree with TRDD3. This CDR3 is built from 23 residues. The germline V gene has CDR1 TSESDYY and CDR2 QEAYKQQN. The V and J ends lost 0 bases and 2 bases, in that order; junction bases with no gene match: 28.

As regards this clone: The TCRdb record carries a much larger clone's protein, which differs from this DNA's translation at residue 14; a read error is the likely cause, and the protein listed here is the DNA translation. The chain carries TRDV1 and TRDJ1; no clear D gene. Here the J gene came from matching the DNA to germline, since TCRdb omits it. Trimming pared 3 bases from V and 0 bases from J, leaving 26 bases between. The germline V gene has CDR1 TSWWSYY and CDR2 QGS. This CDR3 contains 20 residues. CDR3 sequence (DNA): TGTGCTCTTGGGGAGCTGGTTTTTTTGTTACAAGGGGTCCACACCGATAAACTCATCTTT. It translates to CALGELVFLLQGVHTDKLIF.

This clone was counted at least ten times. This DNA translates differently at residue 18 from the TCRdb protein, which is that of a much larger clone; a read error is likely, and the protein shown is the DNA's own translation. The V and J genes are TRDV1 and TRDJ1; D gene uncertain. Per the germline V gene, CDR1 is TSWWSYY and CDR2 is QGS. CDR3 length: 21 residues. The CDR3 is CALGEATFRGVWRGQSDELIF. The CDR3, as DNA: TGTGCTCTTGGGGAAGCTACGTTTAGAGGGGTTTGGAGGGGCCAAAGCGATGAACTCATCTTT.

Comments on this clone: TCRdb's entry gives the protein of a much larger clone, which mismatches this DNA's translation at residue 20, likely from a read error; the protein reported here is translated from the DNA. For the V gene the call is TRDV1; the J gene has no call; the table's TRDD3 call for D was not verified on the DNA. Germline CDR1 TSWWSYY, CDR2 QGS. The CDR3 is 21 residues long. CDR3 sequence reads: CALGEGAPSWYWGTSQGKLTF. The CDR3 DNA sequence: TGTGCTCTTGGGGAGGGGGCCCCCTCGTGGTACTGGGGGACATCGCAGGGTAAACTCACCTTT.

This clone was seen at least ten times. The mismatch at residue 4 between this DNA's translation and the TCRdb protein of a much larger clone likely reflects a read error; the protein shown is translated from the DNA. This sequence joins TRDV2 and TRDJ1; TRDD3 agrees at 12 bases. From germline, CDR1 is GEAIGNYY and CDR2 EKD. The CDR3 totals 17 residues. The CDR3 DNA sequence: TGTGCCTGTGGCACCGAGTACTGGGGGATACACACCGATAAACTCATCTTT. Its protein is CACGTEYWGIHTDKLIF.

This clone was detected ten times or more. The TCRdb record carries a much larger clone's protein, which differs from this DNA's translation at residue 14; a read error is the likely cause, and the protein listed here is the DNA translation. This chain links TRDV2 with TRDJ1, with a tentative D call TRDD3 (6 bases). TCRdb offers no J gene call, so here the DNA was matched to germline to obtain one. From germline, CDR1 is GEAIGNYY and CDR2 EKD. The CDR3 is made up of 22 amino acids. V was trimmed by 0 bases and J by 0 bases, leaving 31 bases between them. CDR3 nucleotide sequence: TGTGCCTGTGACACCGACGAAGGAAGTCAGAGTACTGGGAGGGCCTACACCGATAAACTCATCTTT. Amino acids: CACDTDEGSQSTGRAYTDKLIF.

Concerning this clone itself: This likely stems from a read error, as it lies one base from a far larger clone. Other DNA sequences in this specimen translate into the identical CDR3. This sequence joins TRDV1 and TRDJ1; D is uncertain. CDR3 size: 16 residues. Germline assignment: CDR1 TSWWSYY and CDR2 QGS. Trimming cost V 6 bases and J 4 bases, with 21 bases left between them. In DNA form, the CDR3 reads TGTGCTCTTGGAGAAACGACGCGCTGGTTAAACGATAAACTCATCTTT. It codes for CALGETTRWLNDKLIF.

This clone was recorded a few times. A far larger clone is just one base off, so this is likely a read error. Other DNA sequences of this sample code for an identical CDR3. CDR3: CALGEFHFLRTGGWVALIF. The DNA for the CDR3 is TGTGCTCTTGGGGAATTTCACTTCCTTCGTACTGGGGGATGGGTGGCCCTGATCTTT. The chain is built from TRDV1 and TRDJ4; 10 bases are a match to TRDD3. The J gene was not available in TCRdb and was assigned here by matching the DNA to germline segments. There are 19 residues in the CDR3. V was clipped by 2 bases and J by 6 bases; unmatched bases: 21. Germline CDR1 reads TSWWSYY; CDR2 reads QGS.

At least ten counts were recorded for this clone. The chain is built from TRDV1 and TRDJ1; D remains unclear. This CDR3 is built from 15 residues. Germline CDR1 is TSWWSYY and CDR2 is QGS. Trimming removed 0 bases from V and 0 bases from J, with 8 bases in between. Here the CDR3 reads CALGELFSYTDKLIF. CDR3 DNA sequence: TGTGCTCTTGGGGAACTCTTTTCGTACACCGATAAACTCATCTTT.

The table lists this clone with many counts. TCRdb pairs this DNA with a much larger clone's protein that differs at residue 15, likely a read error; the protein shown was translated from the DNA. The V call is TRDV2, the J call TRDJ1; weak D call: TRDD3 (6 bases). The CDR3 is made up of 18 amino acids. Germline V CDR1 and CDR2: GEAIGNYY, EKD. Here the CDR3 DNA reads TGTGCCTGTGACACCGTCCGGGGGACCCAATTGTACACCGATGAACTCATCTTT. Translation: CACDTVRGTQLYTDELIF.